This T cell receptor beta chain was profiled in a study of graft-versus-host responses after intestinal transplantation. The overall study: Anti-thymocyte globulin induction was given to all recipients, followed by tacrolimus and steroids for around 3 years. Study outcomes and limitations: In patients with graft-donor T cell macrochimerism, allograft graft-versus-host to host-versus-graft clonal ratios were high. HvG clone declines early post-transplant were associated with peak circulating GvH levels. Detection of GvH clones occurred in recipient marrow, and some had their first appearance in ileum or blood.

The method was immunoSEQ multiplex PCR; TCRdb's version includes in-frame clones alone and lacks a portion of them. The sample consists of tens of thousands of clones, around 92% of them appearing once. Notes on this clone: The antigen is not known.

The sequencing used PBMCs, collected 66 days after intestinal transplant. This receptor was identified in a human patient who received an intestinal transplant, so some T cells may come from the graft donor.

The DNA for the CDR3 is TGTGCCAGCAGCTTCATACAGGGGGGGTCGACTGAAGCTTTCTTT. This encodes CASSFIQGGSTEAFF. The chain is built from TRBV7-8 and TRBJ1-1; 8 bases agree with TRBD1. Germline values: CDR1 SGHVS, CDR2 FQNEAQ. The CDR3 consists of 15 residues. The J segment lost 5 bases and the V segment lost 3 bases, leaving 8 bases of the junction unmatched.